This T cell receptor beta chain was recorded in a study of identifying expanded T cells in peripheral blood. The study, taken as a whole, reports: Approximately 2-week clone count variance significantly increased as total template count grew. Over two and four weeks, about 16.4 and 19 clones changed, versus more than 1 between replicates.

Unmatched junction bases numbered 5, after V lost 4 bases and J lost 3 bases. The CDR3 spans 14 residues. The V gene's germline CDR1 is ENHRY and CDR2 SYGVKD. During the collection period, no donor immune events like infections were recorded. Assay used: immunoSEQ multiplex PCR; TCRdb lists only in-frame clones, some missing. The table lists approximately 120,000 clones, roughly 90% of them singletons, with more than 6.5% in the top ten. Comment on this clone: Its antigen is as yet unknown.

The rearrangement joins TRBV10-3 to TRBJ1-2, with 7 positions matching TRBD1. Sequenced input: blood. The TCR originated in a person aged 18 to 75 in good health. CDR3 sequence reads: CAISGSGGDYGYTF. The CDR3 DNA reads as TGTGCCATCAGTGGATCAGGGGGTGACTATGGCTACACCTTC.